These T cell receptor beta chains were read from a single sample in a study of OX40 agonist ivuxolimab in advanced cancers. Measured with immunoSEQ multiplex PCR; TCRdb has only the in-frame clones, and not every one. The table records about 96,000 clones, approximately 80% of them present only once. This specimen consisted of CD4+ or CD8+ T cells sorted from blood, obtained in a trial of the OX40 agonist ivuxolimab. The receptors come from an adult with an advanced solid tumor such as melanoma, head and neck, liver or kidney cancer. Both conserved end residues are part of each CDR3. D genes are given only for firm matches. Size tells how often a clone was seen (once, few, many) or the class of an expanded clone, and some rows leave it out.

>TRBV2|-|TRBD1|TRBJ2-7
TGTGCCAGCAGTGAAGCGCTTCCTTTTGGACAGGGGACCTACGAGCAGTACTTC
CASSEALPFGQGTYEQYF
>TRBV7-2|-|TRBD1|TRBJ1-3
TGTGCCAGCAGCTCAGGGGGATCTGGAAACACCATATATTTT
CASSSGGSGNTIYF
>TRBV7-9|-|-|TRBJ2-2
TGTGCCAGCAGCTGGGCAGGGGTTCGGACCGGGGAGCTGTTTTTT
CASSWAGVRTGELFF
>TRBV19|-|TRBD1|TRBJ1-5
TGTGCCAGTAGTATCCCGGGACAGCCCCAGCCCCAGCATTTT
CASSIPGQPQPQHF
>TRBV6-6|-|TRBD1|TRBJ2-1
TGTGCCAGCAGTCAGGGGGTAGGGGAGCAGTTCTTC
CASSQGVGEQFF
>TRBV2|-|-|TRBJ1-2
TGTGCCATCGAGAGACAGGCGGGGTCCTATGGCTACACCTTC
CAIERQAGSYGYTF
>TRBV2|-|TRBD2|TRBJ2-7
TGTGCCAGCGGGAGGGAGTCTTCCTACGAGCAGTACTTC
CASGRESSYEQYF
>TRBV10-3|-|-|TRBJ2-2
TGTGCCACTCGACTAGGGGGGAACACCGGGGAGCTGTTTTTT
CATRLGGNTGELFF
>TRBV2|few|TRBD1|TRBJ1-2
TGTGCCAGCAAAGGACAGGGGGTGGAGGGCTACACCTTC
CASKGQGVEGYTF
>TRBV6-4|-|-|TRBJ2-2
TGTGCCAGCAGCGAACTAGCATGGGGCACCGGGGAGCTGTTTTTT
CASSELAWGTGELFF
>TRBV7-6|-|-|TRBJ2-2
TGTGCCAGCAGCTTATCTGGACCCCTGGCCGGGGAGCTGTTTTTT
CASSLSGPLAGELFF
>TRBV30|-|TRBD1|TRBJ1-2
TGTGCCTGGAGTGTCCCGGGACAGGGGCTCCCCCGGGGCTACACCTTC
CAWSVPGQGLPRGYTF
>TRBV19|once|-|TRBJ1-1
TGTGCCAGTAGAGCCCTACAGACAGGCCAGAACACTGAAGCTTTCTTT
CASRALQTGQNTEAFF
>TRBV13|-|-|TRBJ2-1
TGTGCCAGCAGCCCTATGGGTGGTAATGAGCAGTTCTTC
CASSPMGGNEQFF
>TRBV30|-|-|TRBJ2-7
TGTGCCGGGGTCTCATCCTCCTCCTACGAGCAGTACTTC
CAGVSSSSYEQYF
>TRBV10-2|-|TRBD1|TRBJ1-2
TGCGCCAGCAGTGAGCTAATCGGGACAGTCGGCTACACCTTC
CASSELIGTVGYTF
>TRBV7-6|-|TRBD2|TRBJ2-3
TGTGCCAGCAGGGTGACTAGCGGGAAAGGGGCAGATACGCAGTATTTT
CASRVTSGKGADTQYF
>TRBV19|-|-|TRBJ2-7
TGTGCCAGTAGTACCGAATCATGGAACGAGCAGTACTTC
CASSTESWNEQYF
>TRBV6-1|-|-|TRBJ2-7
TGTGCCAGCAGGGGGACCGCGAGCTCCTACGAGCAGTACTTC
CASRGTASSYEQYF
>TRBV7-9|-|-|TRBJ2-6
TGTGCCAGCAGCTTAAACCCGGATACTGGGGCCAACGTCCTGACTTTC
CASSLNPDTGANVLTF
>TRBV7-2|few|-|TRBJ1-5
TGTGCCAGCAGCTTAGTTTCAGGGCGCAATCAGCCCCAGCATTTT
CASSLVSGRNQPQHF
>TRBV9|-|-|TRBJ1-2
TGTGCCAGCAGCGCCAATTCCCAGAGCCCCTATGGCTACACCTTC
CASSANSQSPYGYTF
>TRBV30|few|-|TRBJ1-5
TGTGCCTGGAACGTACGGGCCAATCAGCCCCAGCATTTT
CAWNVRANQPQHF
>TRBV19|-|-|TRBJ2-7
TGTGCCAGTAGTATAGGAACCGGGAGCAACGAGCAGTACTTC
CASSIGTGSNEQYF
>TRBV7-9|-|-|TRBJ1-4
TGTGCCAGCAGCTTTGGAAATGAAAAACTGTTTTTT
CASSFGNEKLFF
>TRBV27|-|TRBD2|TRBJ2-2
TGTGCCAGCAGCCGGACTAGCGGGAGCAAGGTCGGGGAGCTGTTTTTT
CASSRTSGSKVGELFF
>TRBV5-6|-|TRBD1|TRBJ1-4
TGTGCCAGCAGCTTTAGACAGGGAGGTAATGAAAAACTGTTTTTT
CASSFRQGGNEKLFF
>TRBV30|-|TRBD1|TRBJ1-5
TGTGCCTCCCCTTCGGGGACAGGGGTAGATCAGCCCCAGCATTTT
CASPSGTGVDQPQHF
>TRBV30|-|-|TRBJ2-7
TGTGCCTGGGGTAGGGGCGAGCAGTACTTC
CAWGRGEQYF
>TRBV18|-|-|TRBJ1-1
TGTGCCAGCTCCTCCGGGCGACTGAACACTGAAGCTTTCTTT
CASSSGRLNTEAFF
>TRBV7-9|-|-|TRBJ2-7
TGTGCCAGCAGCTTTTCCAGGAATACCTACGAGCAGTACTTC
CASSFSRNTYEQYF
>TRBV7-9|-|-|TRBJ1-2
TGTGCCAGCAGCTCCAGGGGCTATGGCTACACCTTC
CASSSRGYGYTF
>TRBV19|-|TRBD1|TRBJ1-1
TGTGCCAGTAGCGGACAGGGGGTTGTGGAAGCTTTCTTT
CASSGQGVVEAFF
>TRBV9|-|TRBD2|TRBJ2-5
TGTGCCAGCAGCGTAGACAGCGGGAGAGGAGAGACCCAGTACTTC
CASSVDSGRGETQYF
>TRBV6-6|-|-|TRBJ1-2
TGTGCCAGCAGCCCCGGGTGGGGTTTCAATGGCTACACCTTC
CASSPGWGFNGYTF
>TRBV27|-|TRBD1|TRBJ2-1
TGTGCCAGCAGTCCCCGGACAGGTTCCTACAATGAGCAGTTCTTC
CASSPRTGSYNEQFF
>TRBV6-5|-|TRBD2|TRBJ2-7
TGTGCCAGCAGTTCCCCGACTAGCGGGAGGTCCTACGAGCAGTACTTC
CASSSPTSGRSYEQYF
>TRBV9|-|TRBD1|TRBJ1-1
TGTGCCAGCAGCGTGCAGCCGGGACAGGTGGCTGAAGCTTTCTTT
CASSVQPGQVAEAFF
>TRBV7-9|once|-|TRBJ1-6
TGTGCCAGCAGCCCTTCCTGGGGGGACCTTAACTCACCCCTCCACTTT
CASSPSWGDLNSPLHF
>TRBV5-4|-|-|TRBJ2-5
TGTGCCAGCAGCCCCGCCAGTGAAGAGACCCAGTACTTC
CASSPASEETQYF
>TRBV6-5|-|-|TRBJ1-5
TGTGCCAGCAGTCTCCTAGACAATCAGCCCCAGCATTTT
CASSLLDNQPQHF
>TRBV10-2|-|TRBD1|TRBJ2-7
TGCGCCAGCACCGGACAGGGGGCCTCCTACGAGCAGTACTTC
CASTGQGASYEQYF
>TRBV18|-|-|TRBJ2-5
TGTGCCAGCTCACCGAGGACGGAGCCCGGACGGGAGCAGTACTTC
CASSPRTEPGREQYF
>TRBV9|-|-|TRBJ2-5
TGTGCCAGCAGCGTAGGACCTGCGAGGGAAGAGACCCAGTACTTC
CASSVGPAREETQYF
>TRBV6-5|-|-|TRBJ1-1
TGTGCCAGCAGTTACGTGGCGGCTCCAAGGAGCGAAGCTTTCTTT
CASSYVAAPRSEAFF
>TRBV30|few|TRBD1|TRBJ1-6
TGTGCCTGGCTGGACAGGGTTGATTCACCCCTCCACTTT
CAWLDRVDSPLHF
>TRBV5-4|-|TRBD2|TRBJ2-1
TGTGCCAGCAGCCCCGGGACTAGCGGTTACAATGAGCAGTTCTTC
CASSPGTSGYNEQFF
>TRBV6-5|-|-|TRBJ2-5
TGTGCCAGCAGTCAGGGTCCACGGTTAAAGTACTTC
CASSQGPRLKYF
>TRBV27|-|TRBD1|TRBJ1-6
TGTGCCAGCAGGAACAGGGGGAACTCACCCCTCCACTTT
CASRNRGNSPLHF
>TRBV9|-|-|TRBJ2-7
TGTGCCAGCAGCGTAGACAGGTTCTCCTACGAGCAGTACTTC
CASSVDRFSYEQYF
>TRBV19|-|-|TRBJ1-5
TGTGCCAGTAGCTGGACATTGGATTATAGCAATCAGCCCCAGCATTTT
CASSWTLDYSNQPQHF
>TRBV18|-|TRBD1|TRBJ1-1
TGTGCCAGCTCTCAAAGACAGGGCACTGAAGCTTTCTTT
CASSQRQGTEAFF
>TRBV20-1|-|-|TRBJ2-1
TGCAGTGCTAGGGTGCCCGGTGAGCAGTTCTTC
CSARVPGEQFF
>TRBV9|-|TRBD2|TRBJ2-3
TGTGCCAGCAGGCCCGTGAGAGCGGGAGCGGCAGATACGCAGTATTTT
CASRPVRAGAADTQYF
>TRBV14|few|-|TRBJ2-7
TGTGCCAGCAGCCTAGTCCCGGGGGTCCACGAGCAGTACTTC
CASSLVPGVHEQYF
>TRBV7-2|-|-|TRBJ1-6
TGTGCCAGCTCCTGGGGGGGGCCACCCCTCCACTTT
CASSWGGPPLHF
>TRBV9|-|TRBD1|TRBJ1-3
TGTGCCAGCAGCGTACAGGGGGGCTCTGGAAACACCATATATTTT
CASSVQGGSGNTIYF
>TRBV11-2|-|-|TRBJ1-1
TGTGCCAGCAGCTTAGACGGGGCGGACACTGAAGCTTTCTTT
CASSLDGADTEAFF
>TRBV19|-|-|TRBJ2-7
TGTGCCAGTAGTACAACAGGGTCCCGAGCCTACGAGCAGTACTTC
CASSTTGSRAYEQYF